Below, 17 T cell receptor beta chains from the same sample are listed, as sequenced in a study of early T cells in non-severe SARS-CoV-2 infection. Via MiXCR, TCRdb re-called the 5' RACE reads, giving one row per CDR3 protein. The sample shows tens of thousands of distinct CDR3 sequences, around 12% of them seen only once. The material was whole blood, obtained at baseline. These receptors were collected from an adult who was a healthcare worker with PCR-confirmed SARS-CoV-2 infection or an uninfected control (not recorded which). The donor label of this sample is uncertain.

This clonotype was recorded at least ten times. The CDR3 loop reads CASSLGQSFYEQYV. Here the CDR3 DNA reads TGTGCCAGCAGTTTAGGGCAGTCCTTTTACGAGCAGTACGTC. V is TRBV12-3 or TRBV12-4 and J is TRBJ2-7; D call uncertain. V gave up 1 base and J gave up 4 bases, with 11 bases separating them. This CDR3 is 14 amino acids long.

This clonotype was counted ten times or more. This chain joins TRBV30 and TRBJ2-2; TRBD1 matches at 7 bases. CDR1 is GTSNPN, CDR2 SVGIG, per germline (reference sequence). With V trimmed by 0 bases and J by 7 bases, 2 bases remained unmatched. The CDR3 totals 13 residues. CDR3 coding DNA: TGTGCCTGGAGTGTAGGGGGCCACGGGGAGCTGTTTTTT. Translated: CAWSVGGHGELFF.

The chain has TRBV6-2 or TRBV6-3 and TRBJ2-5; maybe TRBD1 (6 bases). The V and J ends lost 5 bases and 6 bases respectively, with 13 bases between them. The CDR3 length is 13 residues. Per germline, CDR1 MNHEY and CDR2 SVGEGT. In nucleotides, the CDR3 is TGTGCCAGCAGTGACAGGACTTGGAAGACCCAGTACTTC. Translation: CASSDRTWKTQYF.

In this sample, this clonotype turned up a few times. This sequence joins TRBV6-1 and TRBJ2-1; D ambiguous. This CDR3 has 14 residues. Trimming shortened V by 7 bases and J by 8 bases, and 18 bases separated the two germline ends. Germline-derived CDR1 and CDR2 are MNHNS and SASEGT. In DNA, the CDR3 is TGTGCCAGCATGGAACGGACGTTTAAGTATGAGCAGTTCTTC. It is translated as CASMERTFKYEQFF.

This chain joins TRBV20-1 and TRBJ2-1; D may be TRBD1 or TRBD2 (5 bases each). Trimming left V 4 bases short and J 0 bases short, with 13 bases between. The length of the CDR3 is 15 residues. Per germline, CDR1 DFQATT and CDR2 SNEGSKA (reference sequence). The CDR3 sequence is CSAKWGKSSYNEQFF. The CDR3, as DNA: TGCAGTGCTAAGTGGGGGAAGAGCTCCTACAATGAGCAGTTCTTC.

This chain connects TRBV7-9 to TRBJ2-3, with no clear D. Germline values: CDR1 SEHNR, CDR2 FQNEAQ (reference sequence). This CDR3 contains 13 residues. V was pared by 11 bases and J by 2 bases, with 14 bases between. DNA for the CDR3: TGTGCCTCTTGTCCCCGATCCACAGATACGCAGTATTTT. Translation gives CASCPRSTDTQYF.

At least ten counts were recorded for this clonotype. The chain joins TRBV6-5 to TRBJ1-6; 7 nucleotides line up with TRBD1. Germline V CDR1 and CDR2: MNHEY, SVGAGI. J gave up 14 bases and V 2 bases, and 9 bases lay outside the gene matches. This CDR3 is built from 14 residues. For the CDR3, the DNA is TGTGCCAGCAGTTACGGGACAGCCTTTGGGACCCTCCACTTT. It encodes CASSYGTAFGTLHF.

This clonotype was seen more than once but under ten times. The rearrangement links TRBV5-1 to TRBJ2-4; D gene ambiguous. V dropped 4 bases and J dropped 3 bases, with 17 bases sitting between them. This CDR3 has 16 residues. CDR1 and CDR2 from the germline V gene are SGHRS and YFSETQ. The CDR3 DNA is TGCGCCAGCAGCCCCCTGGACCAGGTAGTCAAAAACATTCAGTACTTC. Amino acids: CASSPLDQVVKNIQYF. Looking up the rest from reference TRBV5-1 and TRBJ2-4 gives the full variable domain: KAGVTQTPRYLIKTRGQQVTLSCSPISGHRSVSWYQQTPGQGLQFLFEYFSETQRNKGNFPGRFSGRQFSNSRSEMNVSTLELGDSALYLCASSPLDQVVKNIQYFGAGTRLSVL.

CDR3: CASTPGQSPPDEAFF. For the CDR3, the DNA is TGCGCCAGCACCCCAGGACAGTCGCCGCCAGATGAAGCTTTCTTT. The chain employs TRBV5-1 and TRBJ1-1; weak D call: TRBD1 (6 bases). Germline CDR1 reads SGHRS; CDR2 reads YFSETQ. Trimming removed 6 bases from V and 7 bases from J, with 22 bases in between. This CDR3 spans 15 amino acids.

This clonotype was observed a handful of times. The genes are TRBV11-2 and TRBJ2-1; D ambiguous. The germline CDR1 and CDR2 sequences are SGHAT and FQNNGV. V lost 4 bases, J lost 10 bases, and 11 bases lay in between. The CDR3 sequence is 12 residues long. The CDR3 region has the DNA TGTGCCAGCAGCTCAATCCGGGCCGAGCAGTTCTTC. This sequence encodes CASSSIRAEQFF.

This sequence joins TRBV20-1 and TRBJ1-1, with a possible D match to TRBD1 (6 bases). CDR3 length equals 14 residues. Germline CDR1 DFQATT, CDR2 SNEGSKA (reference sequence). The CDR3 coding sequence is TGCAGCTCCCTAAGAGGGGGAGTGAACACTGAAGCTTTCTTT. Translating it yields CSSLRGGVNTEAFF.

This clonotype has a handful of counts. The chain is built from TRBV7-8 and TRBJ2-3; D may be TRBD1 or TRBD2 (5 bases each). CDR3 size: 15 residues. Trimming shortened V by 5 bases and J by 8 bases, and 20 bases separated the two germline ends. Germline values: CDR1 SGHVS, CDR2 FQNEAQ. The CDR3: CASSGGGQGVGTQYF. CDR3 bases: TGTGCCAGCAGCGGAGGAGGCCAGGGAGTAGGTACGCAGTATTTT.

The sample holds a few counts of this clonotype. The DNA for the CDR3 is TGCGCCAGCAGCTCAGTCCCGGGACAGGGAAACTATGGCTACACCTTC. Amino acids: CASSSVPGQGNYGYTF. The chain recombines TRBV5-1 with TRBJ1-2; TRBD1 matches 9 bases. Germline CDR1 SGHRS, CDR2 YFSETQ. Trimming at V came to 3 bases and at J to 2 bases, leaving 8 bases not matched to a gene. CDR3 length equals 16 residues.

This clonotype was observed a handful of times. The chain uses TRBV12-3 or TRBV12-4 and TRBJ2-3, with a tentative D call TRBD1 (5 bases). The CDR3 consists of 15 residues. V lost 3 bases, J lost 1 base, and 11 bases lay in between. CDR3 region: CASSFRQSGTDTQYF. Written as DNA, the CDR3 is TGTGCCAGCAGTTTCCGACAGTCGGGCACAGATACGCAGTATTTT.

The chain has TRBV5-1 and TRBJ1-3; no definite D call. The CDR3 totals 14 residues. The germline gives CDR1 SGHRS, CDR2 YFSETQ. V was cut by 0 bases and J by 2 bases, with 6 bases left in between. The CDR3 here is CASSLDSPGNTIYF. Here the CDR3 DNA reads TGCGCCAGCAGCTTGGATTCGCCTGGAAACACCATATATTTT.

This clonotype occurred many times. J is TRBJ2-2 and V is TRBV7-8; no clear D. The CDR3 has 18 amino acids. CDR1 and CDR2 (germline): SGHVS, FQNEAQ. Trimming removed 3 bases at V and 4 bases at J, with 21 bases between. CDR3 sequence (DNA): TGTGCCAGCAGCTTTCCCCCGCCCACACGACGTAGCACCGGGGAGCTGTTTTTT. Its protein is CASSFPPPTRRSTGELFF.

This clonotype was detected only a few times. This CDR3 reads CSARTVGSGGLNTQYF. For the CDR3, the DNA is TGCAGTGCTAGGACCGTTGGTAGCGGGGGGCTGAATACGCAGTATTTT. The chain combines TRBV20-1 with TRBJ2-3, with 10 bases aligning to TRBD2. The length of the CDR3 is 16 residues. V lost 3 bases, J lost 7 bases, and 13 bases stayed unmatched. The germline V gene has CDR1 DFQATT and CDR2 SNEGSKA (reference sequence).